One sample yielded the 18 T cell receptor beta chains listed below, sequenced in a study of shared clonotypes between healthy human individuals (dated by TCRdb to about 2020). For the CD8 naive samples, CD45RO-negative cells were positively selected for CCR7, yielding a CD45RA+CCR7+ population from which TemRA cells were excluded. The library was obtained by the immunoSEQ multiplex PCR assay. Drawn from immuneACCESS, this table holds only the in-frame rearrangements with V and J called that TCRdb kept. Clones are partly lost; checked studies trace under half to an unresolved V gene and leave the rest unexplained. Counted in this sample were approximately 1.9 million clones; around 93% of them appeared once. In total, the top ten clones hold less than 2% of the sample. Sequenced material: naive CD8+ T cells from PBMCs. Interpreted using the paper, the cell subset or site label stands for: CD45RA+CCR7+. The receptors derive from a young man in good health. Some clones in this sample may be carry-over from other donors' samples.

The V gene is TRBV30, the J gene TRBJ2-7; unclear D gene. Germline CDR1 reads GTSNPN; CDR2 reads SVGIG (reference sequence). The CDR3 runs to 13 residues. V was clipped by 2 bases and J by 3 bases, with 11 bases between them. The CDR3 protein is CAWSLPNHYEQYF. The CDR3 bases are TGTGCCTGGAGTTTGCCCAACCACTACGAGCAGTACTTC.

V and J are TRBV27 and TRBJ1-2; possibly TRBD1 for D (5 bases). V was pared by 4 bases and J by 4 bases, with 13 bases between. The germline V gene encodes CDR1 MNHEY and CDR2 SMNVEV (reference sequence). This CDR3 region has 14 residues. This chain's CDR3 is CASSSYGGSYGYTF. CDR3 sequence (DNA): TGTGCCAGCAGTTCCTATGGGGGGAGCTATGGCTACACCTTC.

The chain uses TRBV6-1 and TRBJ2-7, with a tentative D call TRBD2 (5 bases). The CDR3 is made up of 12 amino acids. Germline V lookup: CDR1 MNHNS, CDR2 SASEGT. V dropped 7 bases and J dropped 3 bases, with 10 bases sitting between them. The CDR3 DNA is TGTGCCAGCATCGGACTGAGCTACGAGCAGTACTTC. Amino acids: CASIGLSYEQYF.

The chain recombines TRBV7-2 with TRBJ2-1; 7 bases are shared with TRBD2. The germline V gene has CDR1 SGHTA and CDR2 FQGNSA. The junction had 15 bases not matched to a gene; V was cut back by 3 bases and J by 7 bases. The CDR3 has 17 residues. The CDR3 loop is CASSFHLRGGSVNEQFF. CDR3 coding DNA: TGTGCCAGCAGCTTCCATCTTAGGGGCGGGAGTGTGAATGAGCAGTTCTTC.

The gene calls are TRBV29-1 and TRBJ2-7; tentatively, D is TRBD2 (6 bases). This CDR3 contains 13 residues. V shed 7 bases and J shed 4 bases, with 17 bases lying between them. From germline, CDR1 is SQVTM and CDR2 ANQGSEA. CDR3 region: CSGGSGTSYEQYF. The CDR3 coding sequence is TGCAGCGGGGGATCAGGGACTTCGTACGAGCAGTACTTC.

This rearrangement joins TRBV15 to TRBJ2-2; 7 nucleotides agree with TRBD2. The J segment lost 3 bases and the V segment lost 0 bases, leaving 7 bases of the junction unmatched. Germline CDR1 LNHNV, CDR2 YYDKDF (reference sequence). The CDR3 extends over 17 amino acids. CDR3 sequence reads: CATSRDAQREHTGELFF. For the CDR3, the DNA is TGTGCCACCAGCAGAGATGCACAGCGGGAACACACCGGGGAGCTGTTTTTT.

CDR3 residues: CASSGPSVLSYEQYF. The DNA of the CDR3 is TGTGCCAGCAGCGGGCCAAGCGTGCTCTCCTACGAGCAGTACTTC. The V call is TRBV11-2, the J call TRBJ2-7; D is ambiguous. The V gene's germline CDR1 is SGHAT and CDR2 FQNNGV. V was cut by 5 bases and J by 0 bases, with 14 bases left in between. The CDR3 loop spans 15 amino acids.

The V and J genes are TRBV5-6 and TRBJ1-2; 7 bases are shared with TRBD1. This CDR3 comprises 14 residues. With V trimmed by 3 bases and J by 3 bases, 5 bases remained unmatched. Germline assignment: CDR1 SGHDT and CDR2 YYEEEE. DNA for the CDR3: TGTGCCAGCAGCTCCGGACAGGCACACTATGGCTACACCTTC. It specifies CASSSGQAHYGYTF.

The gene calls are TRBV27 and TRBJ2-2; D is undetermined. Germline V gene data show CDR1 as MNHEY and CDR2 as SMNVEV (reference sequence). Trimming removed 4 bases from V and 2 bases from J, with 5 bases in between. The CDR3 has 13 amino acids. CDR3 coding DNA: TGTGCCAGCAGTTCAATAAACACCGGGGAGCTGTTTTTT. This translates into CASSSINTGELFF.

In the case of this clone: Other DNA sequences in this specimen translate into the identical CDR3. This CDR3 is CASSWGLAGEQYF. The CDR3 DNA reads as TGTGCCAGCAGCTGGGGACTAGCGGGAGAGCAGTACTTC. V usage is TRBV7-3 and J usage is TRBJ2-7, with 13 bases fitting TRBD2. The J segment lost 7 bases and the V segment lost 4 bases, leaving 1 base of the junction unmatched. Looked up from germline, CDR1 is SGHTA and CDR2 is FQGTGA. CDR3 length equals 13 residues.

The chain couples TRBV15 to TRBJ2-3; TRBD1 agrees at 9 bases. From germline, CDR1 is LNHNV and CDR2 YYDKDF (reference sequence). The J segment lost 3 bases and the V segment lost 8 bases, leaving 6 bases of the junction unmatched. There are 14 residues in the CDR3. The CDR3 coding sequence is TGTGCCACCTCCCCGGGACAGGGTACAGATACGCAGTATTTT. It is translated as CATSPGQGTDTQYF.

This rearrangement joins TRBV7-9 to TRBJ2-5; the D is unclear. V lost 1 base to trimming and J lost 5 bases, with 8 bases between them. Germline CDR1 is SEHNR and CDR2 is FQNEAQ (reference sequence). The CDR3 is 13 amino acids. This chain's CDR3 is CASSLVTSETQYF. CDR3 nucleotide sequence: TGTGCCAGCAGCTTAGTCACATCGGAGACCCAGTACTTC.

The CDR3 sequence: CASSDRRVGYSNQPQHF. The CDR3 DNA reads as TGTGCCAGCAGTGACCGACGGGTGGGTTATAGCAATCAGCCCCAGCATTTT. V and J are TRBV6-1 and TRBJ1-5; D not resolved. Germline CDR1 is MNHNS and CDR2 is SASEGT. The V end was cut by 3 bases, the J end by 0 bases, with 15 bases between. The CDR3 totals 17 residues.

The V and J genes are TRBV27 and TRBJ2-3; no clear D. The CDR3 contains 14 residues. CDR1 and CDR2 from the germline V gene are MNHEY and SMNVEV (reference sequence). Between the trimmed V and J ends, which lost 4 bases and 4 bases, there was a span of 12 bases. The CDR3 sequence is CASSSILSPDTQYF. The DNA for the CDR3 is TGTGCCAGCAGTTCGATACTAAGTCCAGATACGCAGTATTTT.

The chain uses TRBV28 and TRBJ2-1, with 8 bases identical to TRBD2. The V and J ends lost 3 bases and 0 bases, in that order; junction bases with no gene match: 4. Germline CDR1 is MDHEN and CDR2 is SYDVKM. The CDR3 runs 16 residues. CDR3 amino acids: CASSLRLAGSYNEQFF. The CDR3 bases are TGTGCCAGCAGTTTGCGTCTAGCGGGCTCCTACAATGAGCAGTTCTTC.

On this clone itself: The same CDR3 can be traced to other DNA sequences in this sample. The rearrangement links TRBV5-4 to TRBJ2-7; D is undetermined. The CDR3 has 12 amino acids. V was clipped by 3 bases and J by 2 bases, with 6 bases between them. Germline CDR1 reads SGHNT; CDR2 reads YYREEE (reference sequence). CDR3 sequence (DNA): TGTGCCAGCAGCTCAGGACCCTACGAGCAGTACTTC. Translation: CASSSGPYEQYF.

This clone was observed a few times. The chain carries TRBV28 and TRBJ1-5; D is unresolved. Germline V gene sequence: CDR1 MDHEN, CDR2 SYDVKM. The CDR3 sequence is 14 residues long. Between the trimmed V and J ends, which lost 10 bases and 2 bases, there was a span of 15 bases. CDR3 amino acids: CANSPLYGNQPQHF. Here the CDR3 DNA reads TGTGCCAACTCCCCTCTTTACGGCAATCAGCCCCAGCATTTT.

The chain recombines TRBV9 with TRBJ2-5, with 10 positions matching TRBD2. The germline gives CDR1 SGDLS, CDR2 YYNGEE. The CDR3 length is 17 residues. The junction had 14 bases not matched to a gene; V was cut back by 4 bases and J by 5 bases. The CDR3: CASSLPSGRGGWETQYF. The CDR3 DNA follows: TGTGCCAGCAGCCTCCCTAGCGGGAGAGGGGGCTGGGAGACCCAGTACTTC.